This T cell receptor beta chain originates from a study of post-analysis software for immune sequencing data. Study-wide context: Both relapsing-remitting and secondary progressive multiple sclerosis featured among the disease courses, as did progressive-relapsing multiple sclerosis. General study points: The study found significantly lower normalized Chao1 diversity in multiple sclerosis patients than in controls. Pronounced co-clustering by F measure was evident among identically batched samples.

To note about this clonotype: Its antigen is unknown.

TCR beta cDNA libraries included unique molecular identifiers. T cells, about 0.85 to 11 million of them, yielded around 460,000 cDNA molecules. TCRdb reprocessed the PCR reads with MiXCR, giving one entry per CDR3 protein. This table holds more than 350,000 distinct CDR3 sequences, 30% to 45% found once. This TCR was recovered from a girl aged 2 to 9 with multiple sclerosis. Input material: blood.

This CDR3 is CASSSNEKLFF. The CDR3 coding sequence is TGTGCCAGCTCATCGAATGAAAAACTGTTTTTT. The rearrangement uses TRBV18 and TRBJ1-4; D is uncertain. CDR3 size: 11 residues. V was cut by 5 bases and J by 5 bases, with 3 bases left in between. The germline CDR1 and CDR2 sequences are KGHSH and LQKENI. Drawing the rest from reference TRBV18 and TRBJ1-4, the complete variable domain is NAGVMQNPRHLVRRRGQEARLRCSPMKGHSHVYWYRQLPEEGLKFMVYLQKENIIDESGMPKERFSAEFPKEGPSILRIQQVVRGDSAAYFCASSSNEKLFFGSGTQLSVL.